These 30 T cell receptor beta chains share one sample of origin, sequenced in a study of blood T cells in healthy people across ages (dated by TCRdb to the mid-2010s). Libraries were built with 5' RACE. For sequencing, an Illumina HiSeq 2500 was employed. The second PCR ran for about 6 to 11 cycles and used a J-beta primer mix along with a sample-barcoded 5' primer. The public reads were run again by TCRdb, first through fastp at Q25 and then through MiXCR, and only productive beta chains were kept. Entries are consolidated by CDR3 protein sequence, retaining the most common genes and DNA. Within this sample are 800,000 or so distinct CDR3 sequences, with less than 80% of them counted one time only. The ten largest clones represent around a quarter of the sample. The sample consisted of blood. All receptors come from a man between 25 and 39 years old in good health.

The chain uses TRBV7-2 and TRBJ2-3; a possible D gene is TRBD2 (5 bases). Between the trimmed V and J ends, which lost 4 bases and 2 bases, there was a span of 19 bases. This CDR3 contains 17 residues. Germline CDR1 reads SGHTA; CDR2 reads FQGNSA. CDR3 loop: CASSSRMGGGPTDTQYF. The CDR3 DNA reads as TGTGCCAGCAGCTCACGGATGGGTGGAGGACCCACAGATACGCAGTATTTT.

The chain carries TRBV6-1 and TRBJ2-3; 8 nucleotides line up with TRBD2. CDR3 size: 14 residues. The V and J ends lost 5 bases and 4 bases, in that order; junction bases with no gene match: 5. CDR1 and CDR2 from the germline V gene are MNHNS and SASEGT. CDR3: CASSTGGASDTQYF. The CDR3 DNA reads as TGTGCCAGCAGTACCGGGGGGGCCTCAGATACGCAGTATTTT.

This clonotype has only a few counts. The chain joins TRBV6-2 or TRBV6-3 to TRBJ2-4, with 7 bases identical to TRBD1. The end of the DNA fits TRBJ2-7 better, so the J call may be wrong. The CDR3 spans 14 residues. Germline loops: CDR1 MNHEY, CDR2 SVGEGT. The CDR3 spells CASSLATGTYEQYF. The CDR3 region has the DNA TGTGCCAGCAGTTTAGCGACAGGGACCTACGAGCAGTACTTC.

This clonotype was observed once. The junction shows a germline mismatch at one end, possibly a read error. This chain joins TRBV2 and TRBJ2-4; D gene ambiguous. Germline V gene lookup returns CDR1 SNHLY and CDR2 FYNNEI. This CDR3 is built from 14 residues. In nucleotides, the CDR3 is TGTGCCAGCAGCCCCGTGGCAGCCAGAAACATTCAGTACTTC. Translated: CASSPVAARNIQYF.

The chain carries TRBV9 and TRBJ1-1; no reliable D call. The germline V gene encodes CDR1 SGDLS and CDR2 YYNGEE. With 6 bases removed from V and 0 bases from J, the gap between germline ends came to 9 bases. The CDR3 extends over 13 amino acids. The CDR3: CASTEIMNTEAFF. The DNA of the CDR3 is TGTGCCAGCACCGAAATAATGAACACTGAAGCTTTCTTT.

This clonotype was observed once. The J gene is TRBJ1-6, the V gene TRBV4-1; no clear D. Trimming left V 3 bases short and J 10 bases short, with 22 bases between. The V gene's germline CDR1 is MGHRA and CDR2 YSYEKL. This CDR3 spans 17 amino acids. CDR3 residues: CASSQNTGPLFGSPLHF. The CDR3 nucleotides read TGCGCCAGCAGCCAGAATACCGGGCCTCTTTTTGGATCACCCCTCCACTTT.

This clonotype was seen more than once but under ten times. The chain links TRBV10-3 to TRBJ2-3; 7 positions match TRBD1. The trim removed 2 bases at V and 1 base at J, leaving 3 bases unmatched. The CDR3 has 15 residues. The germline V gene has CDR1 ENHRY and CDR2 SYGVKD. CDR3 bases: TGTGCCATCAGTGAGGCAGGACAGGGCACAGATACGCAGTATTTT. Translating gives CAISEAGQGTDTQYF.

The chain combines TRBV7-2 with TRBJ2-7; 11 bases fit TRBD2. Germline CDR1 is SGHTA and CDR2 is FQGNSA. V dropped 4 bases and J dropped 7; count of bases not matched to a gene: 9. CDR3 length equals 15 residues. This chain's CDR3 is CASSSGLAAYNEQYF. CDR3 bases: TGTGCCAGCAGCTCGGGACTAGCGGCCTACAATGAGCAGTACTTC.

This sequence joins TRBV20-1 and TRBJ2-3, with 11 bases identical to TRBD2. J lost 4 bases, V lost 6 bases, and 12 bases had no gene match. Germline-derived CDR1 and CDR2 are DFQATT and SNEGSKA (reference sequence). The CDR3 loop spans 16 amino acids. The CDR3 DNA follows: TGCAGTGCCCCCTCCCCCCGGACTAGCGGGCCAGATACGCAGTATTTT. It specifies CSAPSPRTSGPDTQYF.

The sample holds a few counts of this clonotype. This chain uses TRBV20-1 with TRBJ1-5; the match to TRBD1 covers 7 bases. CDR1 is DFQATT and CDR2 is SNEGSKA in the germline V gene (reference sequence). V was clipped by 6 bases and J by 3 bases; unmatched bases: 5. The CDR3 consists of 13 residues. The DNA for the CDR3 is TGCAGTGCCCCGGGACAGCTCAATCAGCCCCAGCATTTT. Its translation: CSAPGQLNQPQHF.

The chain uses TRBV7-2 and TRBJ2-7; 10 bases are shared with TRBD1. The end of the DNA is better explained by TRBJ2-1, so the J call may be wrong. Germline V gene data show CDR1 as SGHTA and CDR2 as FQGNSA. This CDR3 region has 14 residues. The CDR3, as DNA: TGTGCCAGCAGCGTAAACGGACAGGGGGGTGAGCAGTTCTTC. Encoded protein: CASSVNGQGGEQFF.

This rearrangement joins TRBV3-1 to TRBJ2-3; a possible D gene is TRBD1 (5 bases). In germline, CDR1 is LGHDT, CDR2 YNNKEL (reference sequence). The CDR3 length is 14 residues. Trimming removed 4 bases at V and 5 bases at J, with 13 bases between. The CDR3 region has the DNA TGTGCCAGCAGCCTCCTACGCGACAGAGATACGCAGTATTTT. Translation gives CASSLLRDRDTQYF.

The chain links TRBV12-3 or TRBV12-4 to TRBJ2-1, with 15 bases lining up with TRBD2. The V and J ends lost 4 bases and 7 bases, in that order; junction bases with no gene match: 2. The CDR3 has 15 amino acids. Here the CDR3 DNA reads TGTGCCAGCAGTTCCGGGACTAGCGGGGGGAATGAGCAGTTCTTC. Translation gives CASSSGTSGGNEQFF.

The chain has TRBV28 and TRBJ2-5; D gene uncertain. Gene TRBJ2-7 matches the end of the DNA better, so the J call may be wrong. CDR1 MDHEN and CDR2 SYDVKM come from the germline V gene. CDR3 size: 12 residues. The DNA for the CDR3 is TGTGCCAGCAGTTTACTAGTCAACGAGCAGTACTTC. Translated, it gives CASSLLVNEQYF.

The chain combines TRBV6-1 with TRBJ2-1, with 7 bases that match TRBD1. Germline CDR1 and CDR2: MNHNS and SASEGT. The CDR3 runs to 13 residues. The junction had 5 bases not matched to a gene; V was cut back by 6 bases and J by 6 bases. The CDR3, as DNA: TGTGCCAGCAGGGGACAGCCTGGCAATGAGCAGTTCTTC. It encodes CASRGQPGNEQFF.

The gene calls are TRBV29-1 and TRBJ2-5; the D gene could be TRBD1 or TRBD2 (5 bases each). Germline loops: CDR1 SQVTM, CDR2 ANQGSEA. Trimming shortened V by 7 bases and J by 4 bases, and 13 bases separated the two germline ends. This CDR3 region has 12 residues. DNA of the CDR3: TGCAGCGGGAGGAAGGGGAGAGAGACCCAGTACTTC. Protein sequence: CSGRKGRETQYF.

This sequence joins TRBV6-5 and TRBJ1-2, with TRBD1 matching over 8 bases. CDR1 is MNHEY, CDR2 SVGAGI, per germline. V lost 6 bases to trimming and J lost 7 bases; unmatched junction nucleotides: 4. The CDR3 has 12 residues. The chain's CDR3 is CASSGQGLGYTF. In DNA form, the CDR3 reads TGTGCCAGCAGCGGACAGGGACTTGGCTACACCTTC.

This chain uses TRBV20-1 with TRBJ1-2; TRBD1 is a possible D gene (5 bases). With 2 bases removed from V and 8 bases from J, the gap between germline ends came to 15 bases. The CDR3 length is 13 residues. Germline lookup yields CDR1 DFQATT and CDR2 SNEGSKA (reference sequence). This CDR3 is CSARPLGAGGYTF. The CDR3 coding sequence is TGCAGTGCTAGACCACTCGGGGCAGGGGGCTACACCTTC.

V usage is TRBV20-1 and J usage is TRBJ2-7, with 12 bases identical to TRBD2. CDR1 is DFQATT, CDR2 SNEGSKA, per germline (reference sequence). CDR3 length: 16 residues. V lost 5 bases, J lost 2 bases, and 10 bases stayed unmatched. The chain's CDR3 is CSASLGLAGGPYEQYF. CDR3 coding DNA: TGCAGTGCTTCCCTGGGGCTAGCGGGGGGGCCCTACGAGCAGTACTTC.

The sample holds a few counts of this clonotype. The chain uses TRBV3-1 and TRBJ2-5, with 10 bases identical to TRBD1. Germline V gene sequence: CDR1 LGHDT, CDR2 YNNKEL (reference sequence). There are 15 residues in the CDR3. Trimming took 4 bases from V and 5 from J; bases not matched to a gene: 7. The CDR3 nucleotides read TGTGCCAGCAGCCTAGGGACAGGGGAAATGGAGACCCAGTACTTC. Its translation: CASSLGTGEMETQYF.

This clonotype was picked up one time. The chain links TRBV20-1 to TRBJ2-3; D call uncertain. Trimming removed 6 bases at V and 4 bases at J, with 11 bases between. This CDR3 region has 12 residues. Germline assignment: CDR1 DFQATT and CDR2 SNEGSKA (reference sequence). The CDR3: CSALQRSDTQYF. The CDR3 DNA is TGCAGTGCCCTTCAGCGCTCAGATACGCAGTATTTT.

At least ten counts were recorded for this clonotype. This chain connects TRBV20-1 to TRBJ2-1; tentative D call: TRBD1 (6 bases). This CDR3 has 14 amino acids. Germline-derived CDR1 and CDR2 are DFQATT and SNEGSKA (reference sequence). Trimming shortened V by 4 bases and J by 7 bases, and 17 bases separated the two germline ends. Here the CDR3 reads CSATRRGLPNEQFF. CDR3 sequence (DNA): TGCAGTGCTACTCGCAGGGGCCTCCCGAATGAGCAGTTCTTC.

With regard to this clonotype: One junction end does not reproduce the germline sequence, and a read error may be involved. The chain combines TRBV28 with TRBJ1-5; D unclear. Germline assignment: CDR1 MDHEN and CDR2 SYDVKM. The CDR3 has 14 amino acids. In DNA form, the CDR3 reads TGTGTCAGCAGTAGTGATGTAAGCAATCAGCCCCACCATTTT. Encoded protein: CVSSSDVSNQPHHF.

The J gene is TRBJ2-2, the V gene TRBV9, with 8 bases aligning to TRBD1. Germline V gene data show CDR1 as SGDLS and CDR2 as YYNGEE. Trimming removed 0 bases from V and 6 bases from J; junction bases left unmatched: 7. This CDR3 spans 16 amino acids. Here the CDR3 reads CASSVAGGAVAGELFF. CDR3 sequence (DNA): TGTGCCAGCAGCGTAGCAGGGGGCGCGGTAGCCGGGGAGCTGTTTTTT.

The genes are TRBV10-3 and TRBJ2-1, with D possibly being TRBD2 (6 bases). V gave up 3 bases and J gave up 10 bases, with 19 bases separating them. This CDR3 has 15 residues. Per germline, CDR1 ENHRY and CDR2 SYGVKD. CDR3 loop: CAISDPEGGKEEQFF. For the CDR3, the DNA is TGTGCCATCAGTGACCCCGAAGGAGGGAAAGAAGAGCAGTTCTTC.

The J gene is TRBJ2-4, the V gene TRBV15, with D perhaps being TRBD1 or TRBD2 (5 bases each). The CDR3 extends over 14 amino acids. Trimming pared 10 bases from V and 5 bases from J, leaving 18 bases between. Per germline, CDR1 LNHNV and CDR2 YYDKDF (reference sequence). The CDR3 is CARWPGTAENIQYF. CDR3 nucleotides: TGTGCCAGGTGGCCCGGGACGGCAGAAAACATTCAGTACTTC.

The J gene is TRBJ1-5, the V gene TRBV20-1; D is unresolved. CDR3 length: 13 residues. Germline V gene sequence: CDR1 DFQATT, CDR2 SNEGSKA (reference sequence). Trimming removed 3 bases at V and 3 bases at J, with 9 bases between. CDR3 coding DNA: TGCAGTGCTAGTAGCACAGCCAATCAGCCCCAGCATTTT. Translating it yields CSASSTANQPQHF.

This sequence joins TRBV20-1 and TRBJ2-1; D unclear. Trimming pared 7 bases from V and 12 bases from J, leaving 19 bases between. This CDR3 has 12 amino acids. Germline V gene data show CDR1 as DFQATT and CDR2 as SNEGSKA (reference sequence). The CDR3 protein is CSVDPYSNRQFF. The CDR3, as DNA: TGCAGTGTCGACCCCTACAGTAACCGGCAGTTCTTC.

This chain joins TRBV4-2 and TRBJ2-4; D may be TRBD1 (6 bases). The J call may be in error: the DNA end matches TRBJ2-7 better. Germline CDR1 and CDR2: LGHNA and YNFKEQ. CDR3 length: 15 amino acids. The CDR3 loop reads CASSQDLGQPYEQYF. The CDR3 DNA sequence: TGTGCCAGCAGCCAAGATCTCGGACAGCCCTACGAGCAGTACTTC.

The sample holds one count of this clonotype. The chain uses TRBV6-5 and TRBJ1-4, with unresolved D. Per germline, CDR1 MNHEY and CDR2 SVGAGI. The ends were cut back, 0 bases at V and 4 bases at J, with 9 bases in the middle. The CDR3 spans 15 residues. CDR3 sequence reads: CASSYSPDRNEKLFF. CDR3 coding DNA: TGTGCCAGCAGTTACTCGCCGGACCGTAATGAAAAACTGTTTTTT.